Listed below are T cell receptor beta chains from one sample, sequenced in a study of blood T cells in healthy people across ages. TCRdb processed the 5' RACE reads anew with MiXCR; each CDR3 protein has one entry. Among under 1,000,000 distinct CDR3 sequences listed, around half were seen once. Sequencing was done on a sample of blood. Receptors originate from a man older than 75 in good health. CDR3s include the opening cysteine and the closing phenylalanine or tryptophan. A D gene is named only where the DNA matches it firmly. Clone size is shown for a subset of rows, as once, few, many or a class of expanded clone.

CDR3: CASSQLAGLDNEQFF
DNA: TGTGCCAGCAGTCAGTTAGCGGGATTAGACAATGAGCAGTTCTTC
V: TRBV6-4
size: .
D: TRBD2
J: TRBJ2-1

CDR3: CSGLPLATDTQYF
DNA: TGCAGTGGACTCCCCCTGGCAACAGATACGCAGTATTTT
V: TRBV20-1
size: many
D: .
J: TRBJ2-3

CDR3: CAISGGDIVNTEAFF
DNA: TGTGCCATCAGTGGGGGGGATATCGTGAACACTGAAGCTTTCTTT
V: TRBV10-3
size: many
D: .
J: TRBJ1-1

CDR3: CASGRGGEQYF
DNA: TGTGCCAGCGGTAGGGGAGGGGAGCAGTACTTC
V: TRBV2
size: few
D: TRBD2
J: TRBJ2-4

CDR3: CASSADTHEQYF
DNA: TGTGCCAGCAGCGCCGATACCCACGAGCAGTACTTC
V: TRBV7-2
size: .
D: .
J: TRBJ2-7

CDR3: CSVVRADSYNEQFF
DNA: TGCAGCGTTGTTCGGGCAGACTCCTACAATGAGCAGTTCTTC
V: TRBV29-1
size: .
D: .
J: TRBJ2-1

CDR3: CSVVRETHEQYF
DNA: TGCAGCGTTGTGCGGGAGACCCACGAGCAGTACTTC
V: TRBV29-1
size: many
D: TRBD2
J: TRBJ2-7

CDR3: CASSYGGGDTDTQYF
DNA: TGTGCCAGCAGTTACGGAGGCGGGGACACAGATACGCAGTATTTT
V: TRBV6-6
size: once
D: .
J: TRBJ2-3

CDR3: CSAGRAGGSYEQYF
DNA: TGCAGTGCCGGCCGGGCGGGAGGCTCCTACGAGCAGTACTTC
V: TRBV20-1
size: few
D: TRBD2
J: TRBJ2-7

CDR3: CASSGGPGATNEKLFF
DNA: TGTGCCAGCAGTGGGGGGCCGGGGGCAACTAATGAAAAACTGTTTTTT
V: TRBV27
size: .
D: .
J: TRBJ1-4

CDR3: CASSTNRGLAVNEQFF
DNA: TGTGCCAGCAGTACGAATAGGGGACTAGCGGTCAATGAGCAGTTCTTC
V: TRBV12-3/TRBV12-4
size: many
D: TRBD2
J: TRBJ2-1

CDR3: CASSIGTADIQYF
DNA: TGTGCCAGCAGCATCGGGACAGCGGACATTCAGTACTTC
V: TRBV6-2/TRBV6-3
size: .
D: TRBD1
J: TRBJ2-4

CDR3: CSASQILGTNYGYTF
DNA: TGCAGCGCATCTCAGATCCTAGGGACTAACTATGGCTACACCTTC
V: TRBV20-1
size: once
D: .
J: TRBJ1-2

CDR3: CASSHGGERYAYF
DNA: TGTGCCAGCAGTCACGGAGGGGAGAGATACGCGTATTTT
V: TRBV6-2/TRBV6-3
size: .
D: .
J: TRBJ2-3

CDR3: CSARDPKGYNSPLHF
DNA: TGCAGTGCTAGAGATCCAAAGGGGTATAATTCACCCCTCCACTTT
V: TRBV20-1
size: .
D: .
J: TRBJ1-6

CDR3: CASQGATYNEQFF
DNA: TGTGCCAGTCAGGGGGCCACCTACAATGAGCAGTTCTTC
V: TRBV27
size: .
D: TRBD1
J: TRBJ2-1

CDR3: CASSPWTGAGNTIYF
DNA: TGTGCCAGCAGTCCGTGGACAGGGGCTGGAAACACCATATATTTT
V: TRBV12-3/TRBV12-4
size: .
D: TRBD1
J: TRBJ1-3

CDR3: CATGAAYEQYF
DNA: TGTGCCACAGGGGCCGCCTACGAGCAGTACTTC
V: TRBV28
size: .
D: .
J: TRBJ2-7

CDR3: CSSWVDRGIATYNEQFF
DNA: TGCAGCTCTTGGGTAGACAGGGGGATCGCCACTTACAATGAGCAGTTCTTC
V: TRBV29-1
size: many
D: TRBD1
J: TRBJ2-1

CDR3: CASKDYNEQFF
DNA: TGCGCCAGCAAGGACTACAATGAGCAGTTCTTC
V: TRBV5-1
size: many
D: .
J: TRBJ2-1

CDR3: CASSLGTSGNLRGNEQFF
DNA: TGCGCCAGCAGCTTGGGGACTAGCGGGAACTTAAGGGGGAATGAGCAGTTCTTC
V: TRBV5-1
size: .
D: TRBD2
J: TRBJ2-1

CDR3: CSARANSNYGYTF
DNA: TGCAGTGCTAGAGCCAATTCTAACTATGGCTACACCTTC
V: TRBV20-1
size: .
D: .
J: TRBJ1-2

CDR3: CSAIFRKNTDTQYF
DNA: TGCAGTGCTATTTTCAGGAAGAACACAGATACGCAGTATTTT
V: TRBV20-1
size: .
D: .
J: TRBJ2-3

CDR3: CASWDGTGNSYNSPLHF
DNA: TGTGCCAGCTGGGACGGGACAGGAAACTCCTATAATTCACCCCTCCACTTT
V: TRBV6-2/TRBV6-3
size: few
D: TRBD1
J: TRBJ1-6

CDR3: CSVGKREGPNEQFF
DNA: TGCAGCGTTGGCAAGCGGGAGGGCCCCAATGAGCAGTTCTTC
V: TRBV29-1
size: few
D: TRBD2
J: TRBJ2-1

CDR3: CASSTGTPEQYF
DNA: TGTGCCAGCAGCACCGGGACGCCTGAGCAGTACTTC
V: TRBV6-2/TRBV6-3
size: .
D: .
J: TRBJ2-5

CDR3: CASSSRQATGGDTQYF
DNA: TGTGCCAGCAGCTCACGACAGGCTACTGGGGGAGATACGCAGTATTTT
V: TRBV7-2
size: few
D: .
J: TRBJ2-3

CDR3: CASSLPHRQGQETQYF
DNA: TGTGCCAGCAGCTTACCCCATCGACAGGGCCAAGAGACCCAGTACTTC
V: TRBV27
size: few
D: TRBD1
J: TRBJ2-5

CDR3: CASSEWGSGEYNEQFF
DNA: TGTGCCAGCAGTGAATGGGGTAGCGGCGAGTACAATGAGCAGTTCTTC
V: TRBV25-1
size: .
D: .
J: TRBJ2-1

CDR3: CSARTSGRANEQYF
DNA: TGCAGTGCTAGGACTAGCGGGAGGGCCAATGAGCAGTACTTC
V: TRBV20-1
size: .
D: TRBD2
J: TRBJ2-7

CDR3: CANSLRRVGYNEQFF
DNA: TGTGCCAACAGCTTGAGGAGGGTCGGGTACAATGAGCAGTTCTTC
V: TRBV7-2
size: .
D: .
J: TRBJ2-1

CDR3: CASSNKGDSIHYGYTF
DNA: TGTGCCAGCTCAAATAAAGGGGACTCTATCCACTATGGCTACACCTTC
V: TRBV18
size: .
D: .
J: TRBJ1-2

CDR3: CASTPDRANYGYTF
DNA: TGTGCCAGCACGCCCGATCGTGCTAACTATGGCTACACCTTC
V: TRBV27
size: .
D: .
J: TRBJ1-2